The 23 T cell receptor beta chains reported below all come from one sample, sequenced in a study of blood T cell repertoires in COVID-19. This table comes from immunoSEQ multiplex PCR, and its TCRdb copy is limited to in-frame clones, with some not included. The sample has under 250,000 clones; approximately 85% are singletons. The sequenced material came from PBMCs or T cells enriched from blood (not recorded which). The source is a woman aged 45-60 years with acute COVID-19.

V gene TRBV15 combines with J gene TRBJ1-5; no reliable D call. With 0 bases removed from V and 1 base from J, the gap between germline ends came to 10 bases. The CDR3 length is 16 residues. Germline V CDR1 and CDR2: LNHNV, YYDKDF (reference sequence). This CDR3 is CATSRDRSVSNQPQHF. CDR3 nucleotides: TGTGCCACCAGCAGAGACCGGTCCGTGAGCAATCAGCCCCAGCATTTT.

CDR3 amino acids: CASSAAGGRYEQYF. The DNA for the CDR3 is TGTGCCAGCAGTGCAGCGGGGGGGCGATACGAGCAGTACTTC. This chain connects TRBV2 to TRBJ2-7, with TRBD2 matching 10 bases. The CDR3 is made up of 14 amino acids. Germline CDR1 and CDR2: SNHLY and FYNNEI. With V trimmed by 4 bases and J by 4 bases, 4 bases remained unmatched.

This clone occurred a few times. The chain links TRBV19 to TRBJ1-3; D gene ambiguous. CDR3 size: 13 residues. Looked up from germline, CDR1 is LNHDA and CDR2 is SQIVND (reference sequence). The CDR3 spells CGALSGSGNTIYF. In DNA form, the CDR3 reads TGTGGGGCGTTGAGTGGCTCTGGAAACACCATATATTTT.

J is TRBJ2-2 and V is TRBV4-1; D remains ambiguous. V lost 2 bases, J lost 0 bases, and 4 bases lay in between. Germline CDR1 MGHRA, CDR2 YSYEKL. This CDR3 is 14 amino acids long. CDR3 in amino acids: CASSQPANTGELFF. The CDR3 DNA reads TGCGCCAGCAGCCAACCAGCGAACACCGGGGAGCTGTTTTTT.

V gene TRBV19 combines with J gene TRBJ1-3; D remains ambiguous. This CDR3 spans 14 amino acids. Germline lookup yields CDR1 LNHDA and CDR2 SQIVND (reference sequence). Deletions cut 6 bases from V and 0 bases from J, with 9 bases between. CDR3 sequence: CASSRLSSGNTIYF. As DNA, the CDR3 is TGTGCCAGTAGCCGACTTTCCTCTGGAAACACCATATATTTT.

This clone was recorded once. This chain connects TRBV3-1 (or the pseudogene TRBV3-2) to TRBJ1-2; D ambiguous. The CDR3 loop spans 13 amino acids. The germline V gene encodes CDR1 LGHDT and CDR2 YNNKEL (reference sequence). The V end was cut by 2 bases, the J end by 2 bases, with 6 bases between. CDR3 amino acids: CASSQQVNYGYTF. The CDR3 nucleotides read TGTGCCAGCAGCCAACAGGTGAACTATGGCTACACCTTC.

This clone was observed a single time. This chain joins TRBV7-8 and TRBJ1-1; D unresolved. V was pared by 1 base and J by 4 bases, with 13 bases between. This CDR3 spans 15 amino acids. Germline values: CDR1 SGHVS, CDR2 FQNEAQ. The CDR3, as DNA: TGTGCCAGCAGCTTAGTTGATGGTTCCGGCACTGAAGCTTTCTTT. Translation gives CASSLVDGSGTEAFF.

As for this clone: Other DNA variants within this sample encode the same CDR3. The chain has TRBV7-2 and TRBJ1-2; TRBD1 is a possible D gene (5 bases). Per germline, CDR1 SGHTA and CDR2 FQGNSA. The germline V and J ends were trimmed by 1 base and 2 bases, with 8 bases remaining between them. There are 14 residues in the CDR3. CDR3 sequence reads: CASSLETGNYGYTF. CDR3 nucleotide sequence: TGTGCCAGCAGCTTAGAAACAGGAAACTATGGCTACACCTTC.

The gene calls are TRBV5-1 and TRBJ2-1, with 11 bases aligning to TRBD2. The CDR3 length is 17 residues. In germline, CDR1 is SGHRS, CDR2 YFSETQ. V was pared by 4 bases and J by 5 bases, with 11 bases of the junction left unmatched. The CDR3 region has the DNA TGCGCCAGCAGCCTTCCACTAGCGGGGGCCGCAAACAATGAGCAGTTCTTC. Amino acid sequence: CASSLPLAGAANNEQFF.

The rearrangement joins TRBV2 to TRBJ1-6; 8 bases align to TRBD1. Germline V CDR1 and CDR2: SNHLY, FYNNEI. The CDR3 contains 15 residues. V dropped 6 bases and J dropped 5; count of bases not matched to a gene: 6. This CDR3 reads CASRPGQGDNSPLHF. The CDR3 DNA reads TGTGCCAGCAGGCCCGGACAGGGTGATAATTCACCCCTCCACTTT.

The chain combines TRBV7-6 with TRBJ2-1; 7 bases agree with TRBD2. J was trimmed by 4 bases and V by 5 bases; bases with no gene match: 11. CDR3 length: 16 residues. Germline V gene sequence: CDR1 SGHVS, CDR2 FNYEAQ. The CDR3 DNA reads TGTGCCAGCAGCCGAAAGATAGCGGGTACTTACAATGAGCAGTTCTTC. Protein product: CASSRKIAGTYNEQFF.

CDR3: CASSQDRLRGLSGELFF. In DNA form, the CDR3 reads TGTGCCAGCAGCCAAGATCGTCTGCGGGGTCTGTCCGGGGAGCTGTTTTTT. The rearrangement links TRBV14 to TRBJ2-2, with a possible D match to TRBD2 (6 bases). Germline V gene lookup returns CDR1 SGHDN and CDR2 FVKESK. V lost 0 bases and J 6 bases, leaving 17 bases between the germline ends. The CDR3 sequence is 17 residues long.

V usage is TRBV24-1 and J usage is TRBJ2-1; a weak D match, TRBD1 (5 bases). Trimming left V 1 base short and J 8 bases short, with 8 bases between. Germline lookup yields CDR1 KGHDR and CDR2 SFDVKD. The CDR3 is 13 residues long. The CDR3 DNA reads as TGTGCCACCAGTGATTTCAGCAGGGATGAGCAGTTCTTC. Its protein is CATSDFSRDEQFF.

The rearrangement uses TRBV9 and TRBJ1-1, with D perhaps matching TRBD1 (5 bases). There are 15 residues in the CDR3. Trimming shortened V by 0 bases and J by 5 bases, and 14 bases separated the two germline ends. Germline CDR1 SGDLS, CDR2 YYNGEE. CDR3 bases: TGTGCCAGCAGCGTAGGTCCAGGGCCGGTAACTGAAGCTTTCTTT. Translated, it gives CASSVGPGPVTEAFF. The entire variable domain, with the rest obtained from reference TRBV9 and TRBJ1-1, is as follows: DSGVTQTPKHLITATGQRVTLRCSPRSGDLSVYWYQQSLDQGLQFLIQYYNGEERAKGNILERFSAQQFPDLHSELNLSSLELGDSALYFCASSVGPGPVTEAFFGQGTRLTVV.

This chain links TRBV6-2 or TRBV6-3 with TRBJ2-2; 7 bases align to TRBD1. Trimming removed 6 bases from V and 0 bases from J; junction bases left unmatched: 13. CDR1 is MNHEY, CDR2 SVGEGT, per germline. CDR3 size: 18 residues. The CDR3 protein is CASSLNSLTGANTGELFF. As DNA, the CDR3 is TGTGCCAGCAGCCTAAACAGCCTAACAGGGGCGAACACCGGGGAGCTGTTTTTT.

The chain employs TRBV4-2 and TRBJ1-5; 8 bases align to TRBD1. Germline-derived CDR1 and CDR2 are LGHNA and YNFKEQ. The CDR3 has 18 amino acids. Trimming cost V 0 bases and J 1 base; bases outside gene matches: 8. For the CDR3, the DNA is TGTGCCAGCAGCCAAGATCGGCCAGGGGGCGCGAGCAATCAGCCCCAGCATTTT. Translated: CASSQDRPGGASNQPQHF.

The J gene is TRBJ1-2, the V gene TRBV6-6; 8 bases line up with TRBD1. CDR1 MNHNY and CDR2 SVGAGI come from the germline V gene (reference sequence). The CDR3 contains 13 residues. J lost 6 bases, V lost 8 bases, and 8 bases had no gene match. This CDR3 is CASDRGALNGYTF. The CDR3 DNA reads TGTGCCAGCGACAGGGGTGCTTTGAATGGCTACACCTTC.

The chain joins TRBV6-5 to TRBJ1-5; D is perhaps TRBD1 (6 bases). The CDR3 has 15 residues. Germline V lookup: CDR1 MNHEY, CDR2 SVGAGI. Trimming took off 5 bases at V and 5 bases at J, with 16 bases between the two ends. The CDR3 DNA sequence: TGTGCCAGCAGTAAGCAGGGGATGGTCGATCAGCCCCAGCATTTT. Its protein is CASSKQGMVDQPQHF.

The chain carries TRBV7-2 and TRBJ1-1; the match to TRBD1 covers 8 bases. The CDR3 totals 16 residues. The junction had 12 bases not matched to a gene; V was cut back by 4 bases and J by 5 bases. Germline CDR1 reads SGHTA; CDR2 reads FQGNSA. The CDR3 DNA reads as TGTGCCAGCAGCTCAGGGGGCCCAGGGGTGCGAACTGAAGCTTTCTTT. This codes for CASSSGGPGVRTEAFF.

The rearrangement joins TRBV5-1 to TRBJ1-1, with 8 bases aligning to TRBD1. CDR3 length: 17 residues. Trimming removed 0 bases from V and 0 bases from J; junction bases left unmatched: 7. CDR1 and CDR2 from the germline V gene are SGHRS and YFSETQ. This CDR3 is CASSLGTGWLVNTEAFF. CDR3 coding DNA: TGCGCCAGCAGCTTGGGGACAGGGTGGTTGGTGAACACTGAAGCTTTCTTT.

The rearrangement links TRBV9 to TRBJ1-1, with 11 bases aligning to TRBD1. This CDR3 has 16 residues. Germline V gives CDR1 SGDLS, CDR2 YYNGEE. The trim removed 3 bases at V and 0 bases at J, leaving 4 bases unmatched. The CDR3 region has the DNA TGTGCCAGCAGCGCTGGACAGGGGGCTGTGAACACTGAAGCTTTCTTT. As protein: CASSAGQGAVNTEAFF.

This chain connects TRBV16 to TRBJ1-2; TRBD1 aligns across 8 bases. There are 21 residues in the CDR3. Germline lookup yields CDR1 KGHSY and CDR2 FQNENV. J lost 4 bases, V lost 5 bases, and 27 bases had no gene match. The CDR3 nucleotides read TGTGCCAGCAGCGTCCTTACCGGCGGGACAGGTCTCGACTCGTGGAGCTATGGCTACACCTTC. Its translation is CASSVLTGGTGLDSWSYGYTF.

This rearrangement joins TRBV10-3 to TRBJ1-5; D is perhaps TRBD1 (5 bases). The ends were cut back, 5 bases at V and 4 bases at J, with 15 bases in the middle. Germline CDR1 and CDR2: ENHRY and SYGVKD. This CDR3 has 15 amino acids. The CDR3 DNA sequence: TGTGCCATCAGTTTAACCCAAGGGGATAATCAGCCCCAGCATTTT. Amino acid sequence: CAISLTQGDNQPQHF.